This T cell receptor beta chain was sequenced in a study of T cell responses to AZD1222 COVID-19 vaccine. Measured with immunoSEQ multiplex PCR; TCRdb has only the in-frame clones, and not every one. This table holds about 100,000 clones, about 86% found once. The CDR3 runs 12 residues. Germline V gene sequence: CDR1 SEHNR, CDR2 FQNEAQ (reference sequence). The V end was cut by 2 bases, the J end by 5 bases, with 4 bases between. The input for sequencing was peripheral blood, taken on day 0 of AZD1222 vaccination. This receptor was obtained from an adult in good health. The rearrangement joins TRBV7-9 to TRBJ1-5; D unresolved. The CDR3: CASSLRDQPQHF. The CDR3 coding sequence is TGTGCCAGCAGCTTAAGGGATCAGCCCCAGCATTTT.